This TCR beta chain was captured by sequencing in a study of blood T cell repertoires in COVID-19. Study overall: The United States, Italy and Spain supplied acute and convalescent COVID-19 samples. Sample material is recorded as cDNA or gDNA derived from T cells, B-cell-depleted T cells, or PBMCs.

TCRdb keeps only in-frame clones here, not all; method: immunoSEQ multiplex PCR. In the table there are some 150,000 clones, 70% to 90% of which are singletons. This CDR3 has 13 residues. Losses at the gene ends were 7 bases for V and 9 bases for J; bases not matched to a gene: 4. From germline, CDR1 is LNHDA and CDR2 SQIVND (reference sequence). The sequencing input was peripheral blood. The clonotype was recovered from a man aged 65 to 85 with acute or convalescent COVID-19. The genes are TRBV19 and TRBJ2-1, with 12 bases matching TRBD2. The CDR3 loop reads CASTELAGGEQFF. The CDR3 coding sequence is TGTGCCAGTACCGAACTAGCGGGAGGTGAGCAGTTCTTC.